Following are 28 T cell receptor beta chains from one sample sequenced in a study of Graves' ophthalmopathy and Graves' hyperthyroidism. The authors amplified TCR beta CDR3 regions, and they did so from RNA transcripts for repertoire sequencing. HTBI primers served in a first-round RT-PCR, which a second-round multiplex PCR followed. TCRdb fed the multiplex PCR reads into MiXCR, producing one record per CDR3 protein. This sample has over a million distinct CDR3 sequences, with roughly two fifths found just once. Sequenced sample: peripheral blood or thyroid tissue (not recorded which). These receptors came from an adult man with Graves' hyperthyroidism.

In regard to this clonotype: A read error is possible here, since a much larger clone lies one base away. The chain joins TRBV7-6 to TRBJ1-1, with D uncertain. Germline V gene lookup returns CDR1 SGHVS and CDR2 FNYEAQ. The CDR3 has 17 residues. Trimming stripped 5 bases from V and 1 base from J, with 20 bases between. The DNA for the CDR3 is TGTGCCAGCAGCCTAGGACCCCGGACCTTATCGAACACTGAAGCTTTCTTT. This codes for CASSLGPRTLSNTEAFF.

The genes are TRBV29-1 and TRBJ2-7; D gene unclear. CDR1 and CDR2 from the germline V gene are SQVTM and ANQGSEA. Trimming left V 6 bases short and J 7 bases short, with 19 bases between. The CDR3 sequence is 13 residues long. This chain's CDR3 is CSVTDPKGLEQYF. For the CDR3, the DNA is TGCAGCGTAACAGACCCTAAGGGCCTTGAGCAGTACTTC.

This clonotype was found a few times. The genes are TRBV5-4 and TRBJ1-1; D unclear. Trimming cost V 4 bases and J 4 bases, with 23 bases left between them. Germline CDR1 and CDR2: SGHNT and YYREEE (reference sequence). There are 17 residues in the CDR3. The CDR3 spells CASSVARVEDGSTEAFF. CDR3 in DNA: TGTGCCAGCAGCGTGGCAAGGGTCGAGGATGGGAGCACTGAAGCTTTCTTT.

This clonotype was observed at least ten times. The chain joins TRBV20-1 to TRBJ1-1; unclear D gene. The CDR3 is made up of 14 amino acids. From germline, CDR1 is DFQATT and CDR2 SNEGSKA (reference sequence). V lost 0 bases to trimming and J lost 8 bases, with 16 bases between them. CDR3 sequence reads: CSARDPRTRTEAFF. The DNA for the CDR3 is TGCAGTGCTAGAGATCCCAGGACCCGGACCGAAGCTTTCTTT.

The chain links TRBV19 to TRBJ1-5, with D hard to call. Between the trimmed V and J ends, which lost 11 bases and 11 bases, there was a span of 22 bases. The CDR3 extends over 13 amino acids. Per germline, CDR1 LNHDA and CDR2 SQIVND (reference sequence). This chain's CDR3 is CAVSSGWQETQHF. The CDR3 region has the DNA TGTGCCGTTTCTAGCGGCTGGCAAGAGACCCAGCATTTT.

This sequence joins TRBV5-6 and TRBJ1-5; D perhaps matches TRBD1 (6 bases). The germline CDR1 and CDR2 sequences are SGHDT and YYEEEE. Deletions cut 1 base from V and 4 bases from J, with 15 bases between. This CDR3 has 16 residues. The CDR3 DNA reads as TGTGCCAGCAGCTTGACCGGGGGGGCCTTTAATCAGCCCCAGCATTTT. It codes for CASSLTGGAFNQPQHF.

Turning to this clonotype: Germline and junction disagree at one end, which may indicate a read error. V is TRBV10-3 and J is TRBJ1-1, with D possibly matching TRBD1 (6 bases). The length of the CDR3 is 14 residues. Germline V gives CDR1 ENHRY, CDR2 SYGVKD. CDR3 bases: TGTGCCAGCAGTACCCGGGACATCAACACTGAAGCTTTCTTT. Encoded protein: CASSTRDINTEAFF.

This clonotype was recorded at least ten times. The chain uses TRBV7-2 and TRBJ1-2; D perhaps matches TRBD1 (6 bases). CDR3 length: 15 residues. The V end was cut by 5 bases, the J end by 1 base, with 14 bases between. Germline CDR1 and CDR2: SGHTA and FQGNSA. CDR3 in amino acids: CASSPGQLLNYGYTF. The CDR3 coding sequence is TGTGCCAGCAGCCCCGGACAGCTCCTTAACTATGGCTACACCTTC.

This clonotype came up once. The CDR3 sequence: CAISERTGFRETQYF. The CDR3 bases are TGTGCCATCAGTGAACGCACAGGGTTTCGAGAGACCCAGTACTTC. The rearrangement uses TRBV10-3 and TRBJ2-5; possibly TRBD1 for D (6 bases). CDR1 ENHRY and CDR2 SYGVKD come from the germline V gene. Trimming removed 3 bases at V and 4 bases at J, with 15 bases between. The CDR3 length is 15 residues.

This rearrangement joins TRBV19 to TRBJ1-4; 11 nucleotides align to TRBD1. V shed 5 bases, J shed 6 bases, and the junction held 5 bases outside the gene matches. The CDR3 runs 15 residues. Per germline, CDR1 LNHDA and CDR2 SQIVND (reference sequence). CDR3 coding DNA: TGTGCCAGTAGTGGGCCGGGACAGGGGGATGAAAAACTGTTTTTT. It codes for CASSGPGQGDEKLFF.

This chain connects TRBV25-1 to TRBJ1-1; TRBD1 matches 8 bases. Trimming cost V 4 bases and J 4 bases; bases outside gene matches: 5. This CDR3 has 14 amino acids. The V gene's germline CDR1 is MGHDK and CDR2 SYGVNS. The DNA of the CDR3 is TGTGCCAGCAGTGTGGGTGACAGGGGCACTGAAGCTTTCTTT. Translating it yields CASSVGDRGTEAFF.

The chain links TRBV7-6 to TRBJ2-5; D could derive from TRBD1 or TRBD2 (5 bases each). The CDR3 length is 14 residues. Germline V gene sequence: CDR1 SGHVS, CDR2 FNYEAQ. V dropped 5 bases and J dropped 2 bases, with 12 bases sitting between them. The CDR3 region is CASSPRDAQETQYF. The CDR3 DNA follows: TGTGCCAGCAGCCCACGGGACGCGCAAGAGACCCAGTACTTC.

This clonotype was found once. A read error may explain this, as a much larger clone is one base away. This sequence joins TRBV7-2 and TRBJ2-2, with D perhaps assigned TRBD1 or TRBD2 (5 bases each). The CDR3 contains 14 residues. Germline V gene data show CDR1 as SGHTA and CDR2 as FQGNSA. This CDR3 is CASRRGADTGELLF. The CDR3 region has the DNA TGTGCCAGCAGAAGGGGCGCGGACACCGGGGAGCTGCTTTTT.

This clonotype appeared many times. This chain joins TRBV6-5 and TRBJ1-4; 8 bases are a match to TRBD1. The length of the CDR3 is 14 residues. Germline CDR1 reads MNHEY; CDR2 reads SVGAGI. V shed 6 bases, J shed 4 bases, and the junction held 4 bases outside the gene matches. The CDR3 loop reads CASSRDRINEKLFF. The CDR3 DNA reads as TGTGCCAGCAGCCGGGACAGGATTAATGAAAAACTGTTTTTT.

This clonotype was recorded a few times. The chain recombines TRBV6-6 with TRBJ1-2; perhaps TRBD1 as D (5 bases). V was cut by 6 bases and J by 5 bases, with 16 bases left in between. This CDR3 region has 14 residues. Germline V gene sequence: CDR1 MNHNY, CDR2 SVGAGI (reference sequence). In nucleotides, the CDR3 is TGTGCCAGCAGCGTTGGGACCGAGTGGTATGGCTACACCTTC. It encodes CASSVGTEWYGYTF.

This clonotype was detected ten times or more. The chain carries TRBV20-1 and TRBJ1-6, with D tentatively TRBD1 (6 bases). The CDR3 is 14 amino acids. Germline CDR1 reads DFQATT; CDR2 reads SNEGSKA (reference sequence). Trimming shortened V by 1 base and J by 12 bases, and 16 bases separated the two germline ends. As DNA, the CDR3 is TGCAGTGCTAGAGTTGGACAGCCGGTAAAACCCCTCCACTTT. The encoded protein is CSARVGQPVKPLHF.

The rearrangement uses TRBV7-2 and TRBJ2-7; D is possibly TRBD2 (6 bases). The CDR3 is 15 residues long. Germline values: CDR1 SGHTA, CDR2 FQGNSA. The germline V and J ends were trimmed by 6 bases and 0 bases, with 15 bases remaining between them. The CDR3 sequence is CASSLGLGLSYEQYF. The CDR3 coding sequence is TGTGCCAGCAGTTTGGGACTCGGACTCTCCTACGAGCAGTACTTC.

The chain carries TRBV20-1 and TRBJ2-5; 8 bases agree with TRBD2. The CDR3 covers 16 residues. Germline V gene sequence: CDR1 DFQATT, CDR2 SNEGSKA (reference sequence). The ends lost 0 bases at V and 0 bases at J; junction bases unmatched: 6. The CDR3 reads CSAREETSGNQETQYF. The CDR3 DNA sequence: TGCAGTGCTAGAGAGGAAACTAGCGGCAACCAAGAGACCCAGTACTTC.

This clonotype showed up many times. The rearrangement uses TRBV7-9 and TRBJ2-5; the D call may be TRBD1 or TRBD2 (5 bases each). V was shortened by 2 bases and J by 7 bases, with 23 bases between the two germline ends. This CDR3 spans 17 amino acids. Germline V CDR1 and CDR2: SEHNR, FQNEAQ (reference sequence). As DNA, the CDR3 is TGTGCCAGCAGCTTACGAGGAGGCGGCAACACAGGCGGGACCCAGTACTTC. Translating it yields CASSLRGGGNTGGTQYF.

In this sample, this clonotype turned up a few times. The V and J genes are TRBV10-3 and TRBJ2-7, with 9 bases that match TRBD1. Germline lookup yields CDR1 ENHRY and CDR2 SYGVKD. CDR3 size: 14 residues. The V gene end was trimmed by 6 bases and the J gene end by 2 bases; junction bases not matched to a gene: 5. The CDR3 protein is CAIRGQGLAYEQYF. Here the CDR3 DNA reads TGTGCCATCAGGGGACAGGGTCTGGCCTACGAGCAGTACTTC.

This clonotype was observed at least ten times. The rearrangement joins TRBV7-2 to TRBJ2-7, with 10 bases aligning to TRBD1. Germline V gene sequence: CDR1 SGHTA, CDR2 FQGNSA. The trim removed 4 bases at V and 7 bases at J, leaving 7 bases unmatched. The CDR3 is 14 residues long. CDR3 nucleotide sequence: TGTGCCAGCAGCTCCCTAGGGGGACAGGGGGAGCAGTACTTC. Translating it yields CASSSLGGQGEQYF.

In this sample, this clonotype turned up a few times. The chain has TRBV7-9 and TRBJ2-2; 8 bases fit TRBD1. V trimming: 7 bases; J trimming: 6 bases; junction bases outside the gene matches: 19. The CDR3 totals 18 residues. Germline CDR1 SEHNR, CDR2 FQNEAQ (reference sequence). CDR3 bases: TGTGCCAGCACCCCCCCGGACAGGGAGGTTATTTTGGCCGGGGAGCTGTTTTTT. It is translated as CASTPPDREVILAGELFF.

In regard to this clonotype: Compared with germline, one end of the junction differs, possibly owing to a read error. This chain connects TRBV7-9 to TRBJ1-1; unclear D gene. Per the germline V gene, CDR1 is SEHNR and CDR2 is FQNEAQ (reference sequence). This CDR3 comprises 13 residues. The CDR3 region is CASSSVGRTEASF. CDR3 coding DNA: TGTGCCAGCAGCTCGGTAGGGAGAACTGAAGCTTCCTTT.

This clonotype was picked up a small number of times. This chain uses TRBV11-2 with TRBJ1-1; weak D call: TRBD1 (6 bases). The CDR3 has 17 residues. Trimming left V 5 bases short and J 6 bases short, with 25 bases between. Germline CDR1 reads SGHAT; CDR2 reads FQNNGV. In nucleotides, the CDR3 is TGTGCCAGCAGCCACCCCATCCGGGGGGCGAGAAGGCCTGAAGCTTTCTTT. Translation: CASSHPIRGARRPEAFF.

The chain is built from TRBV5-5 and TRBJ1-1; D remains ambiguous. The CDR3 runs 16 residues. V was shortened by 3 bases and J by 3 bases, with 18 bases between the two germline ends. CDR1 is SGHKS, CDR2 YYEKEE, per germline (reference sequence). The CDR3 sequence is CASSYWTSFFHTEAFF. The CDR3 nucleotides are TGTGCCAGCAGCTATTGGACCTCGTTTTTTCACACTGAAGCTTTCTTT.

This clonotype was counted ten times or more. The chain joins TRBV7-9 to TRBJ2-7; 7 positions agree with TRBD1. Trimming took 5 bases from V and 5 from J; bases not matched to a gene: 6. The germline CDR1 and CDR2 sequences are SEHNR and FQNEAQ (reference sequence). CDR3 size: 13 residues. This CDR3 is CASSTGTVNEQYF. CDR3 DNA sequence: TGTGCCAGCAGCACAGGGACAGTCAACGAGCAGTACTTC.

The rearrangement uses TRBV10-3 and TRBJ2-7; the match to TRBD2 covers 9 bases. The J segment lost 2 bases and the V segment lost 6 bases, leaving 5 bases of the junction unmatched. The CDR3 runs 14 residues. The germline CDR1 and CDR2 sequences are ENHRY and SYGVKD. The CDR3 is CAIRWASGTYEQYF. CDR3 coding DNA: TGTGCCATCAGGTGGGCTAGCGGGACCTACGAGCAGTACTTC.

As concerns this clonotype: A much larger clone differs by one base, so this may be a read error. The final CDR3 position lacks the conserved phenylalanine or tryptophan, pointing to a likely read error. V and J are TRBV12-3 or TRBV12-4 and TRBJ1-5; the D gene is possibly TRBD1 (5 bases). V lost 1 base to trimming and J lost 5 bases, with 9 bases between them. The CDR3 runs 14 residues. The CDR3 DNA sequence: TGTGCCAGCAGTTTAGGCGGGGACTATCAGCCCCAGCATTCT. As protein: CASSLGGDYQPQHS.